This record covers a single TCR beta chain. The data belong to a study of blood T cell repertoires in COVID-19. Germline CDR1 GTSNPN, CDR2 SVGIG (reference sequence). Trimming took off 4 bases at V and 8 bases at J, with 17 bases between the two ends. This CDR3 is built from 13 residues. As originally analysed: Reference gene primer amplification gave nucleated cell count estimates. The method was immunoSEQ multiplex PCR; TCRdb's version includes in-frame clones alone and lacks a portion of them. V, J and clone size were drawn from that table, and D and trimming were deduced from the DNA. Of 250,000 to 350,000 clones in the sample, over 75% were seen once.

The V gene is TRBV30, the J gene TRBJ1-1, with D perhaps matching TRBD1 (6 bases). Source material: peripheral blood. This receptor was taken from a woman aged 45-65 years with active or convalescent COVID-19. CDR3 sequence (DNA): TGTGCCTGGACAGGGGTTATTGGGGGCGAAGCTTTCTTT. Encoded protein: CAWTGVIGGEAFF.